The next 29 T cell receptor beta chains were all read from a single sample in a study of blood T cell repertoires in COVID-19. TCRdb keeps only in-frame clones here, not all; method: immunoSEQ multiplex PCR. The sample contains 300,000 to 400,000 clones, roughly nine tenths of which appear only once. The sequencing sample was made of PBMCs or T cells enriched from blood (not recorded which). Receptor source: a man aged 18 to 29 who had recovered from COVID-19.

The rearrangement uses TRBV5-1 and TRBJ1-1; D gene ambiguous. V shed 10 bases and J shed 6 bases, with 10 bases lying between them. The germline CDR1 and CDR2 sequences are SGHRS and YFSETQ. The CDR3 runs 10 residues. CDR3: CAHERAEAFF. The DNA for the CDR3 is TGCGCCCACGAGAGGGCTGAAGCTTTCTTT.

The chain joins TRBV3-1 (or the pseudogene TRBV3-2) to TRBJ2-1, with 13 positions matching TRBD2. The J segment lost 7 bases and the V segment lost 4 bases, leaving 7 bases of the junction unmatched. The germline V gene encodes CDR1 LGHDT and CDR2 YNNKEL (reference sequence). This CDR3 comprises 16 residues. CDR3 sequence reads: CASSPVLAGGQNEQFF. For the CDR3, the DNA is TGTGCCAGCAGCCCCGTACTAGCGGGGGGGCAAAATGAGCAGTTCTTC.

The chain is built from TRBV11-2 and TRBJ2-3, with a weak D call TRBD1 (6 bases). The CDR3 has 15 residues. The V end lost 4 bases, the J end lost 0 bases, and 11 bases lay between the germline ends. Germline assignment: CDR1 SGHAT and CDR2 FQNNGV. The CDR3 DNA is TGTGCCAGCAGCTCTCCGGGACACAGCACAGATACGCAGTATTTT. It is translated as CASSSPGHSTDTQYF.

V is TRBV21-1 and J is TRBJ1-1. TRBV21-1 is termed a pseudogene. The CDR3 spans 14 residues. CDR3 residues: CASSKGRVNTEAFF. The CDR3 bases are TGTGCCAGCAGCAAAGGGCGGGTGAACACTGAAGCTTTCTTT.

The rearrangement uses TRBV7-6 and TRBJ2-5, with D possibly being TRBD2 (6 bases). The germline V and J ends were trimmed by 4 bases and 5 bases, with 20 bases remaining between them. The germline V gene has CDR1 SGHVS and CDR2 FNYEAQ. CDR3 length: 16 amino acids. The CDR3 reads CASSSKVGGTRETQYF. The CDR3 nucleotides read TGTGCCAGCAGCTCAAAGGTTGGGGGGACGCGGGAGACCCAGTACTTC.

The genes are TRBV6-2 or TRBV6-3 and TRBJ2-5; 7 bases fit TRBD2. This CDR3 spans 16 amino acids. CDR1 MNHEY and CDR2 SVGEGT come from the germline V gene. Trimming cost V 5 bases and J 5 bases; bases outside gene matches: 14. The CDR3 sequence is CASSGPSGWSGETQYF. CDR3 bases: TGTGCCAGCAGTGGCCCTAGCGGATGGTCAGGGGAGACCCAGTACTTC.

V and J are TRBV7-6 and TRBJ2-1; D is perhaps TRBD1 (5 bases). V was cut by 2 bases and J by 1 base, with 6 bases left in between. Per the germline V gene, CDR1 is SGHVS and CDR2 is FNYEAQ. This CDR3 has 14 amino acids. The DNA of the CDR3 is TGTGCCAGCAGCTTACAGGGATCCTACAATGAGCAGTTCTTC. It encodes CASSLQGSYNEQFF.

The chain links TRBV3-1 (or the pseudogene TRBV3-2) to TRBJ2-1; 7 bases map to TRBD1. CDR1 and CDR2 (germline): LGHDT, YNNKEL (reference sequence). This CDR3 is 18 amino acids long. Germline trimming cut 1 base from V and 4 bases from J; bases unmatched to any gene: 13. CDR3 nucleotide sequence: TGTGCCAGCAGCCAAGCCTCAGCCTCGGGACAGATTTACAATGAGCAGTTCTTC. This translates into CASSQASASGQIYNEQFF.

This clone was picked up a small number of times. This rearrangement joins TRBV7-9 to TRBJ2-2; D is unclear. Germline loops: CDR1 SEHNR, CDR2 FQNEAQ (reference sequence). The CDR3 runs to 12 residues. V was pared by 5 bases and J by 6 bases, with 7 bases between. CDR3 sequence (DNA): TGTGCCAGCAGCCCTAGTGCCGGGGAGCTGTTTTTT. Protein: CASSPSAGELFF.

This chain's CDR3 is CASSLSGPGGYTF. CDR3 nucleotides: TGTGCCAGCAGTTTATCGGGTCCAGGCGGCTACACCTTC. The chain employs TRBV27 and TRBJ1-2, with unresolved D. Germline V lookup: CDR1 MNHEY, CDR2 SMNVEV (reference sequence). The CDR3 totals 13 residues. Trimming cost V 0 bases and J 8 bases, with 10 bases left between them.

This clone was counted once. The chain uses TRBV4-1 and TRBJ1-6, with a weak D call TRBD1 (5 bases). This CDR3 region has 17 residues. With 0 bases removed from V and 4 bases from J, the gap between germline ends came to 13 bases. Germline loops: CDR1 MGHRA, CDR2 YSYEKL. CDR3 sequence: CASSQESQTDYNSPLHF. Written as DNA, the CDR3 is TGCGCCAGCAGCCAAGAATCCCAGACAGATTATAATTCACCCCTCCACTTT.

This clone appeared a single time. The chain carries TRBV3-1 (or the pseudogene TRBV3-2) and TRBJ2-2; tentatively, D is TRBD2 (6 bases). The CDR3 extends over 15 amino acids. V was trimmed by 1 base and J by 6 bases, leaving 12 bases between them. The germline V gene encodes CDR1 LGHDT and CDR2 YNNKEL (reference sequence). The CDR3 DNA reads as TGTGCCAGCAGCCAAGTAAACTGGGGGGCCGGGGAGCTGTTTTTT. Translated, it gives CASSQVNWGAGELFF.

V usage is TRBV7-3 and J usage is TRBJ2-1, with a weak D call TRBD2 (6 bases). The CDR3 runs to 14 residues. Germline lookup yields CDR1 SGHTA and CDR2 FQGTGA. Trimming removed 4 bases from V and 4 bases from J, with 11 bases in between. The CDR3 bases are TGTGCCAGCAGCTCCGACGGAGGGTACAATGAGCAGTTCTTC. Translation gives CASSSDGGYNEQFF. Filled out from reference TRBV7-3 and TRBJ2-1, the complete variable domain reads GAGVSQTPSNKVTEKGKYVELRCDPISGHTALYWYRQSLGQGPEFLIYFQGTGAADDSGLPNDRFFAVRPEGSVSTLKIQRTERGDSAVYLCASSSDGGYNEQFFGPGTRLTVL.

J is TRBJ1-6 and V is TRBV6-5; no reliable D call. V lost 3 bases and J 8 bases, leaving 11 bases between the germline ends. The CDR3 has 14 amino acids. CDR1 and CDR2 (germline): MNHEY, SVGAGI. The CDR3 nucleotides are TGTGCCAGCAGTTATTTGCGGTTGGATTCACCCCTCCACTTT. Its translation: CASSYLRLDSPLHF.

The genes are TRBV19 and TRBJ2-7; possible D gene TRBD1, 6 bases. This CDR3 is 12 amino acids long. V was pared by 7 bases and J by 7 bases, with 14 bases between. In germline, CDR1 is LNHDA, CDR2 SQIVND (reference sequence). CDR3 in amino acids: CASKQSGEEQYF. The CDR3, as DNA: TGTGCCAGTAAACAATCAGGGGAAGAGCAGTACTTC. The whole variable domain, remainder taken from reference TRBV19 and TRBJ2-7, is DGGITQSPKYLFRKEGQNVTLSCEQNLNHDAMYWYRQDPGQGLRLIYYSQIVNDFQKGDIAEGYSVSREKKESFPLTVTSAQKNPTAFYLCASKQSGEEQYFGPGTRLTVT.

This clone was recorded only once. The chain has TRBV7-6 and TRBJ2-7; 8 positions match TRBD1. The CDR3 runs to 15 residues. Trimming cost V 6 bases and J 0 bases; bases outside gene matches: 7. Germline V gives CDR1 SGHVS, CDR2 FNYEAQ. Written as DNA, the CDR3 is TGTGCCAGCAGGGTCCGGACAGGGAGCTCCTACGAGCAGTACTTC. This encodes CASRVRTGSSYEQYF.

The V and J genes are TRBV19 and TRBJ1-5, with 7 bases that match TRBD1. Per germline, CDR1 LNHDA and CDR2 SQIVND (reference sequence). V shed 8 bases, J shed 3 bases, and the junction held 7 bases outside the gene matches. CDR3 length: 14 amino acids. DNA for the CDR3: TGTGCCAGTGAAGAAGGGACAGACAATCAGCCCCAGCATTTT. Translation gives CASEEGTDNQPQHF. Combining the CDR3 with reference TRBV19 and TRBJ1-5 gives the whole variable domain DGGITQSPKYLFRKEGQNVTLSCEQNLNHDAMYWYRQDPGQGLRLIYYSQIVNDFQKGDIAEGYSVSREKKESFPLTVTSAQKNPTAFYLCASEEGTDNQPQHFGDGTRLSIL.

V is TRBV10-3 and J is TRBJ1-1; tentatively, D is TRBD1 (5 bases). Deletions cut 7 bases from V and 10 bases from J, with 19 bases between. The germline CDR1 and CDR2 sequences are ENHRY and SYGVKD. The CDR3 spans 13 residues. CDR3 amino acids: CAINNGGDPPAFF. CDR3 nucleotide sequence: TGTGCCATCAACAACGGGGGGGACCCTCCAGCTTTCTTT.

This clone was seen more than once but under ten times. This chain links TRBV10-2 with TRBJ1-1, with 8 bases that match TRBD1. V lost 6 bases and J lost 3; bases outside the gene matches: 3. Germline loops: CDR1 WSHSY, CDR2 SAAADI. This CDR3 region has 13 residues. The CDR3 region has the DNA TGCGCCAGCAGACTGACAGGGGACACTGAAGCTTTCTTT. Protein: CASRLTGDTEAFF.

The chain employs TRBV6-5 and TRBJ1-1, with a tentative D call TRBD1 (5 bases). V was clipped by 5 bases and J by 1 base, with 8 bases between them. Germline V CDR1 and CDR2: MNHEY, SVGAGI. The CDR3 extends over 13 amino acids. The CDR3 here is CASSRQWNTEAFF. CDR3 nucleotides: TGTGCCAGCAGTCGACAGTGGAACACTGAAGCTTTCTTT.

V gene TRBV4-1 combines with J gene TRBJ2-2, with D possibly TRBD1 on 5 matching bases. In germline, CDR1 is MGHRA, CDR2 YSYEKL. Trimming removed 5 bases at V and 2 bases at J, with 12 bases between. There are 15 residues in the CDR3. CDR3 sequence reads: CASSFRGSNTGELFF. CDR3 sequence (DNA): TGCGCCAGCAGCTTTAGGGGCAGTAACACCGGGGAGCTGTTTTTT.

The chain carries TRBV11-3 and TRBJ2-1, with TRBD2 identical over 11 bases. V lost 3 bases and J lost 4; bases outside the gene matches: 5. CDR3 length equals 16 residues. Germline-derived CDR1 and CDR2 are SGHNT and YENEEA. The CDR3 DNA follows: TGTGCCAGCAGCTTCGGCCTAGCGGGGGGATACAATGAGCAGTTCTTC. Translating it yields CASSFGLAGGYNEQFF.

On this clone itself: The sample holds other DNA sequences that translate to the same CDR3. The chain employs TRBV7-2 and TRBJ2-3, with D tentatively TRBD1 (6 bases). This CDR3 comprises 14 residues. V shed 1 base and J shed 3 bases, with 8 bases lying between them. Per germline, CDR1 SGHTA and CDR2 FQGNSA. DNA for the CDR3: TGTGCCAGCAGCTTAGGCAGGGGAACAGATACGCAGTATTTT. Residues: CASSLGRGTDTQYF.

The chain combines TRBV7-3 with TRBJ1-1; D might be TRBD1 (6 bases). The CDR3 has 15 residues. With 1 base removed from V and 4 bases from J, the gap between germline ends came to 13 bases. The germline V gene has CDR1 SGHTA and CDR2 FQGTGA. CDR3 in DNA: TGTGCCAGCAGCTTAATGGGGGGGCCAGGCACTGAAGCTTTCTTT. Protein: CASSLMGGPGTEAFF.

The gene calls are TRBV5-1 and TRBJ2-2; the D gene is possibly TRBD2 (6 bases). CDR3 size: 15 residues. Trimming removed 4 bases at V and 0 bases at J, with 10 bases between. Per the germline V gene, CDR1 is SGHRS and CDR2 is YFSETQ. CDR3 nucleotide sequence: TGCGCCAGCAGCGTGGGACTTTCGAACACCGGGGAGCTGTTTTTT. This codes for CASSVGLSNTGELFF.

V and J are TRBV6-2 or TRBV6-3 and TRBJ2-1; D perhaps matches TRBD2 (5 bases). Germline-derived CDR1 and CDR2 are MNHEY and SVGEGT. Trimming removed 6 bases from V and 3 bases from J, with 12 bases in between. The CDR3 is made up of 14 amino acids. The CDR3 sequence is CASSLGRGYNEQFF. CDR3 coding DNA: TGTGCCAGCAGCCTCGGACGGGGCTACAATGAGCAGTTCTTC.

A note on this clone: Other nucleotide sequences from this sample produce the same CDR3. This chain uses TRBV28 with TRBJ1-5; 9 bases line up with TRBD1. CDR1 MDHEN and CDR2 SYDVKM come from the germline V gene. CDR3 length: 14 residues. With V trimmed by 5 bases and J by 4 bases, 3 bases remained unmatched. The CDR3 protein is CASSPGTGNQPQHF. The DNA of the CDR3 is TGTGCCAGCAGTCCCGGGACAGGGAATCAGCCCCAGCATTTT.

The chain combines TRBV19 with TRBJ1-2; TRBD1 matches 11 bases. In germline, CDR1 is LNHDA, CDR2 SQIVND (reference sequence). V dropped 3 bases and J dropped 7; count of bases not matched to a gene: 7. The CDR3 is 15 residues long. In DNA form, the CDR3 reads TGTGCCAGTAGTATCACAGGACAGGGGGCTGGTGGCTACACCTTC. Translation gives CASSITGQGAGGYTF.

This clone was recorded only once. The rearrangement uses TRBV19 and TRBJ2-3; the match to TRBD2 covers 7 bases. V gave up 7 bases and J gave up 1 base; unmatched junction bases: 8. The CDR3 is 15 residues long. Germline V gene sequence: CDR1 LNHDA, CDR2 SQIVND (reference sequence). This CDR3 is CASTFTSEGTDTQYF. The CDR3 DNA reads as TGTGCCAGTACCTTTACTAGCGAGGGCACAGATACGCAGTATTTT.